This T cell receptor (beta chain) was identified during a study of blood T cell repertoires in COVID-19. The overall study: Acute and convalescent COVID-19 specimens originated in the United States, Italy and Spain. The analysed material was cDNA or gDNA that came from T cells, B-cell-depleted T cells, or PBMCs.

Original processing notes: The assay estimated nucleated cells by amplifying reference gene primers. Profiled with immunoSEQ multiplex PCR; TCRdb holds only in-frame clones, not every one. Clonal size and the V and J genes are those of that table, whereas D and trimming came from the DNA. The sample carries over 150,000 clones, more than 75% recorded once. CDR3 length equals 12 residues. V lost 2 bases and J lost 8, with 7 bases in between. CDR1 is SEHNR, CDR2 FQNEAQ, per germline (reference sequence). This chain connects TRBV7-9 to TRBJ1-5, with D unresolved. The source is a man between 18 and 35 years old with acute or convalescent COVID-19. Material: peripheral blood. The CDR3 DNA reads TGTGCCAGCAGCTTAATCGGGAAGCCCCAGCATTTT. The encoded protein is CASSLIGKPQHF.